Listed below are T cell receptor beta chains from one sample, sequenced in a study of T cells in Graves' hyperthyroidism and ophthalmopathy. TCRdb analysed the multiplex PCR reads with MiXCR anew, one entry per CDR3 protein. The profile shows 300,000 or so distinct CDR3 sequences, about 15% of them singletons. The sequencing input was blood. Receptor source: a woman aged 55 to 70 with Graves' ophthalmopathy. The CDR3 runs from the conserved cysteine through the conserved F or W. The order of the fields is V gene, clone size, D gene, J gene, CDR3 protein, CDR3 DNA. The D gene is left open where the match is weak. Clone size is shown for a subset of rows, as once, few, many or a class of expanded clone.

>TRBV6-1|NA|NA|TRBJ1-2
CASSIAGQGYGYTF
TGTGCCAGCAGCATCGCGGGACAAGGCTATGGCTACACCTTC
>TRBV30|many|NA|TRBJ2-1
CSYTKGAIEQFF
TGTTCCTATACCAAAGGAGCGATCGAGCAGTTCTTC
>TRBV18|NA|TRBD1|TRBJ2-7
CASSQPGTGGYEQYF
TGTGCCAGCTCACAACCCGGGACAGGGGGCTACGAGCAGTACTTC
>TRBV20-1|few|NA|TRBJ1-5
CSASGTLNQPQHF
TGCAGTGCTAGCGGGACCCTAAATCAGCCCCAGCATTTT
>TRBV12-3/TRBV12-4|many|TRBD1|TRBJ1-4
CASSFGQAYEKLFF
TGTGCCAGCAGTTTCGGACAGGCTTATGAAAAACTGTTTTTT
>TRBV20-1|many|NA|TRBJ2-7
CSAREGGTSNEQYF
TGCAGTGCTAGAGAGGGTGGGACAAGCAACGAGCAGTACTTC
>TRBV10-1|many|NA|TRBJ1-1
CASSGGPGQTNTEAFF
TGCGCCAGCAGTGGGGGTCCGGGACAAACGAACACTGAAGCTTTCTTT
>TRBV6-5|many|NA|TRBJ1-2
CASSSGVYYGYTF
TGTGCCAGCAGTTCAGGGGTTTACTATGGCTACACCTTC
>TRBV6-5|many|TRBD1|TRBJ1-3
CASSYLGTGRGNTIYF
TGTGCCAGCAGTTACCTTGGGACAGGGCGCGGAAACACCATATATTTT
>TRBV3-1|many|NA|TRBJ1-4
CASSQNRDANEKLFF
TGTGCCAGCAGCCAAAACAGGGATGCTAATGAAAAACTGTTTTTT
>TRBV12-3/TRBV12-4|NA|NA|TRBJ2-7
CASSLRLYYEQYF
TGTGCCAGCAGTTTGAGACTTTACTACGAGCAGTACTTC
>TRBV10-3|NA|TRBD1|TRBJ2-3
CAISESGQGRDTQYF
TGTGCCATCAGTGAGTCGGGACAGGGTAGAGATACGCAGTATTTT
>TRBV7-2|NA|NA|TRBJ2-7
CASSSLDRSGYEQYF
TGTGCCAGCAGCTCCCTGGACAGGAGCGGGTACGAGCAGTACTTC
>TRBV13|many|TRBD1|TRBJ2-7
CASSMGQGRAYEQYF
TGTGCCAGCAGCATGGGACAGGGCAGGGCCTACGAGCAGTACTTC
>TRBV9|few|NA|TRBJ2-5
CASSAAGYQETQYF
TGTGCCAGCAGCGCCGCTGGGTACCAAGAGACCCAGTACTTC
>TRBV5-6|many|TRBD2|TRBJ2-7
CASSTDTSGVYEQYF
TGTGCCAGCAGCACTGACACTAGCGGAGTTTACGAGCAGTACTTC
>TRBV18|many|NA|TRBJ1-1
CASSPVQGGTEAFF
TGTGCCAGCTCACCAGTTCAGGGTGGCACTGAAGCTTTCTTT
>TRBV4-3|NA|NA|TRBJ1-2
CASSQDTGRNYGYTF
TGCGCCAGCAGCCAAGATACAGGGCGCAACTATGGCTACACCTTC
>TRBV5-6|NA|TRBD1|TRBJ2-7
CASSSTGAGEQYF
TGTGCCAGCAGCTCGACAGGGGCGGGCGAGCAGTACTTC
>TRBV20-1|many|TRBD2|TRBJ2-3
CSGQTSGTDTQYF
TGCAGTGGTCAGACTAGCGGCACAGATACGCAGTATTTT
>TRBV30|NA|NA|TRBJ2-7
CAWSVKGLLGQKAQQYF
TGTGCCTGGAGTGTAAAGGGTTTGTTGGGACAAAAGGCCCAGCAGTACTTC
>TRBV7-2|many|NA|TRBJ2-3
CASSLGRRSDTQYF
TGTGCCAGCAGCTTAGGGCGCAGGTCGGATACGCAGTATTTT
>TRBV12-3/TRBV12-4|many|TRBD1|TRBJ2-7
CASRSGQGTYEQYF
TGTGCCAGCAGGTCGGGACAGGGAACCTACGAGCAGTACTTC
>TRBV7-9|NA|NA|TRBJ1-2
CASSLAQQNYGYTF
TGTGCCAGCAGCTTAGCGCAGCAGAACTATGGCTACACCTTC
>TRBV5-1|NA|NA|TRBJ1-1
CASSLGNAGQGTEAFF
TGCGCCAGCAGCTTGGGAAATGCCGGTCAGGGCACTGAAGCTTTCTTT
>TRBV19|NA|NA|TRBJ2-7
CASSIDRTPSYEQYF
TGTGCCAGTAGTATCGATCGGACCCCCTCCTACGAGCAGTACTTC
>TRBV6-1|few|TRBD1|TRBJ1-5
CASKRTGSNQPQHF
TGTGCCAGCAAAAGGACAGGGAGCAATCAGCCCCAGCATTTT
>TRBV7-9|many|NA|TRBJ2-5
CASLDTGRFQETQYF
TGTGCCAGCCTAGACACAGGGCGCTTCCAAGAGACCCAGTACTTC
>TRBV7-2|many|NA|TRBJ1-2
CASSYGTTYGYTF
TGTGCCAGCAGCTACGGGACCACATATGGCTACACCTTC
>TRBV9|few|NA|TRBJ1-2
CASSVAQLNYGYTF
TGTGCCAGCAGCGTAGCACAGCTTAACTATGGCTACACCTTC
>TRBV7-2|many|NA|TRBJ1-1
CASSLVGTDPPMNTEAFF
TGTGCCAGCAGCTTAGTGGGTACAGATCCACCCATGAACACTGAAGCTTTCTTT
>TRBV19|NA|NA|TRBJ2-5
CASKTRDPSQETQYF
TGTGCCAGTAAAACCCGGGACCCAAGTCAAGAGACCCAGTACTTC
>TRBV20-1|many|NA|TRBJ1-1
CSARDGSGRNTEAFF
TGCAGTGCTAGAGACGGGTCAGGGAGGAACACTGAAGCTTTCTTT
>TRBV27|many|NA|TRBJ2-1
CASSLVPGNEQFF
TGTGCCAGCAGTTTAGTACCGGGGAATGAGCAGTTCTTC
>TRBV20-1|many|NA|TRBJ2-1
CSARDQRGAGDEQFF
TGCAGTGCTAGAGATCAACGGGGGGCGGGGGATGAGCAGTTCTTC
>TRBV7-9|many|NA|TRBJ1-5
CASSFATSNQPQHF
TGTGCCAGCAGCTTTGCTACTAGCAATCAGCCCCAGCATTTT
>TRBV20-1|many|TRBD1|TRBJ1-3
CSALNRGRSGNTIYF
TGCAGTGCTTTAAACAGGGGAAGAAGTGGAAACACCATATATTTT
>TRBV24-1|many|NA|TRBJ1-2
CATSESGRNYGYTF
TGTGCCACCAGTGAATCGGGCAGGAACTATGGCTACACCTTC
>TRBV12-3/TRBV12-4|many|NA|TRBJ2-7
CASSPTSNSYEQYF
TGTGCCAGCAGTCCAACTAGCAACTCCTACGAGCAGTACTTC
>TRBV28|many|TRBD1|TRBJ1-1
CASSSLGTAPLTEAFF
TGTGCCAGCAGTTCGCTTGGGACAGCGCCCCTCACTGAAGCTTTCTTT
>TRBV4-3|NA|TRBD2|TRBJ2-1
CASSQDGLAGHNEQFF
TGCGCCAGCAGCCAAGATGGACTAGCGGGGCACAATGAGCAGTTCTTC
>TRBV28|many|NA|TRBJ1-5
CASSLDLGNQPQHF
TGTGCCAGCAGTTTAGACTTGGGAAATCAGCCCCAGCATTTT
>TRBV3-1|few|TRBD2|TRBJ2-1
CASSHLGRGPYNEQFF
TGTGCCAGCAGCCACCTAGGGAGGGGCCCCTACAATGAGCAGTTCTTC
>TRBV6-1|NA|TRBD1|TRBJ2-7
CASSPTQGAYEQYF
TGTGCCAGCAGCCCCACACAGGGGGCCTACGAGCAGTACTTC
>TRBV7-2|many|NA|TRBJ1-2
CASSLASGAGNYGYTF
TGTGCCAGCAGCTTAGCGTCAGGGGCGGGTAACTATGGCTACACCTTC
>TRBV7-2|many|TRBD1|TRBJ2-7
CASRQGQGPTYEQYF
TGTGCCAGCAGACAAGGACAGGGGCCCACCTACGAGCAGTACTTC
>TRBV6-1|NA|TRBD1|TRBJ2-6
CASSHLDRGISGANVLTF
TGTGCCAGCAGTCACCTGGACAGGGGGATCTCTGGGGCCAACGTCCTGACTTTC
>TRBV27|many|NA|TRBJ2-7
CASSLSGTAQYF
TGTGCCAGCAGTTTATCGGGGACGGCGCAGTACTTC